This TCR beta chain originates from a study of blood T cells in healthy people across ages. Study-wide findings and caveats: Roughly linearly, TCR beta diversity per million T cells fell as age increased.

A second roughly 7 to 11 cycle PCR used barcoded and J-beta primers. TCRdb processed the 5' RACE reads anew with MiXCR; each CDR3 protein has one entry. The repertoire holds hundreds of thousands of distinct CDR3 sequences, around two fifths seen once, with around 30% in the top ten. The germline V gene has CDR1 LGHDT and CDR2 YNNKEL (reference sequence). Trimming took off 4 bases at V and 1 base at J, with 11 bases between the two ends. The length of the CDR3 is 15 residues. In regard to this clonotype: Its antigen is unidentified.

The TCR was taken from a man of 80 years or more in good health. The rearrangement links TRBV3-1 to TRBJ2-1; D is perhaps TRBD2 (5 bases). The sequenced sample was blood. CDR3 nucleotide sequence: TGTGCCAGCAGCCTCGTCGGGAATTCCTACAATGAGCAGTTCTTC. It yields the protein CASSLVGNSYNEQFF.